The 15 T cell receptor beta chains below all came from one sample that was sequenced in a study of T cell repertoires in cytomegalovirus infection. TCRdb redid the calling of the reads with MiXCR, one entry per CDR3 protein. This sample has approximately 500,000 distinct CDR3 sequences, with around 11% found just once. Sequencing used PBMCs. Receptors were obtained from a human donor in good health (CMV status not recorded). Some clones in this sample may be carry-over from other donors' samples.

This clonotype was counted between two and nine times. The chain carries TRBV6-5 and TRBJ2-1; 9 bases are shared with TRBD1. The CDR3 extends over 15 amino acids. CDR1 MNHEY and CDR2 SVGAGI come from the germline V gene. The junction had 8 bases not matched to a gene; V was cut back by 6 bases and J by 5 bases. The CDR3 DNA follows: TGTGCCAGCAGGTTAACAGGGGGCGCCCACAATGAGCAGTTCTTC. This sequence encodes CASRLTGGAHNEQFF.

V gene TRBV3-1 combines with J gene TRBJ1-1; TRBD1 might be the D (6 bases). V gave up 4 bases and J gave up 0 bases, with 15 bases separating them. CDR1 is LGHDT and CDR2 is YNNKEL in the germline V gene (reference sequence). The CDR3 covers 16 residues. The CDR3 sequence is CASSLSGGPVNTEAFF. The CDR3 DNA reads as TGTGCCAGCAGCCTTAGTGGGGGCCCCGTGAACACTGAAGCTTTCTTT. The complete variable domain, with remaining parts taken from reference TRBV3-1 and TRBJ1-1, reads DTAVSQTPKYLVTQMGNDKSIKCEQNLGHDTMYWYKQDSKKFLKIMFSYNNKELIINETVPNRFSPKSPDKAHLNLHINSLELGDSAVYFCASSLSGGPVNTEAFFGQGTRLTVV.

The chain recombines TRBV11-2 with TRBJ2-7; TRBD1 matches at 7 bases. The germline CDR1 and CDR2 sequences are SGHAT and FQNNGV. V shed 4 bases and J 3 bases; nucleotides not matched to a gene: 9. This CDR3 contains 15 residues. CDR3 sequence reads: CASSSARGRYYEQYF. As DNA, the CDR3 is TGTGCCAGCAGCTCTGCGAGGGGGCGATACTACGAGCAGTACTTC.

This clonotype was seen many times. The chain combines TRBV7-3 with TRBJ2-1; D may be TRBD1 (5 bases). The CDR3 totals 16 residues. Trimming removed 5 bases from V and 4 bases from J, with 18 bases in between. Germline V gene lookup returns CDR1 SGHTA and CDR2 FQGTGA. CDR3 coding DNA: TGTGCCAGCAGCCCAAGGGGCGGAGCTAGTTACAATGAGCAGTTCTTC. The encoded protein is CASSPRGGASYNEQFF.

The CDR3 nucleotides are TGTGCCAGCAGTTTTCCCCCGGGACAGGCTTACTATGGCTACACCTTC. This encodes CASSFPPGQAYYGYTF. This chain uses TRBV28 with TRBJ1-2; 8 positions match TRBD1. Looked up from germline, CDR1 is MDHEN and CDR2 is SYDVKM. The V and J ends lost 3 bases and 3 bases, in that order; junction bases with no gene match: 9. CDR3 length: 16 amino acids.

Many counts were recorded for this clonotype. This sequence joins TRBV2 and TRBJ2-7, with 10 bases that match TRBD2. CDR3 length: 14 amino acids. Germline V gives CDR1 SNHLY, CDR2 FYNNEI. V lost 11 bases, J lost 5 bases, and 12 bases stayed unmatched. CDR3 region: CASEGGLAGDEQYF. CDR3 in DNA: TGTGCCTCCGAAGGGGGTCTAGCGGGAGACGAGCAGTACTTC.

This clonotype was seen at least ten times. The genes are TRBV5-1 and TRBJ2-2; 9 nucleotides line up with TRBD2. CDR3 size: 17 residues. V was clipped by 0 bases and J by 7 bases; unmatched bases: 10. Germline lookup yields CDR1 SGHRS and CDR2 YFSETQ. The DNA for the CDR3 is TGCGCCAGCAGCTTGGAGAGTGTAGCGGGAGCGGTCGGGGAGCTGTTTTTT. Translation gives CASSLESVAGAVGELFF.

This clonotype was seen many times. CDR3 residues: CASSLGTGGPYEQYF. CDR3 sequence (DNA): TGTGCCAGCAGCTTAGGTACAGGGGGCCCCTACGAGCAGTACTTC. The V gene is TRBV7-9, the J gene TRBJ2-7, with 9 nucleotides matching TRBD1. Per germline, CDR1 SEHNR and CDR2 FQNEAQ (reference sequence). The CDR3 extends over 15 amino acids. J was trimmed by 2 bases and V by 1 base; bases with no gene match: 3.

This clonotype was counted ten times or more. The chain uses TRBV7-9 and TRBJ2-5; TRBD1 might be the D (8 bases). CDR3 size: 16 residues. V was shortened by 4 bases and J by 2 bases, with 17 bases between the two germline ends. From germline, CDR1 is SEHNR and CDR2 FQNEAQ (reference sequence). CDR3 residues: CASSSPRGREQETQYF. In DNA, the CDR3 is TGTGCCAGCAGCTCCCCCAGGGGGCGGGAGCAAGAGACCCAGTACTTC.

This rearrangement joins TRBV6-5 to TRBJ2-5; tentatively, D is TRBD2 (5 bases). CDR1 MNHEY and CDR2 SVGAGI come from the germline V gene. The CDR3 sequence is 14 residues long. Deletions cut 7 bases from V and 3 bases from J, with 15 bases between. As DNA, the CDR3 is TGTGCCAGCATCCCCCCCGGAGGAGAAGAGACCCAGTACTTC. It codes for CASIPPGGEETQYF.

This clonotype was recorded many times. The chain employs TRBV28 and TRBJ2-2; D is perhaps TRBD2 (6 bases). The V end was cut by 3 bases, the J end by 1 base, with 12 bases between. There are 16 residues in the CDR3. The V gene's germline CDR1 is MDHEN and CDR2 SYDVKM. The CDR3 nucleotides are TGTGCCAGCAGTTTCCCTCCGCGGGGGAACACCGGGGAGCTGTTTTTT. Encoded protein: CASSFPPRGNTGELFF.

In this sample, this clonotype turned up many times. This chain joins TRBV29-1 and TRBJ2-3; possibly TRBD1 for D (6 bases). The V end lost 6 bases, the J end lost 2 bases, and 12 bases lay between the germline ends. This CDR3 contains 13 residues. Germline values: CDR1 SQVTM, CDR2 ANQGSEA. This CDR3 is CSVGTKDTDTQYF. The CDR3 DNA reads TGCAGCGTCGGGACAAAGGACACAGATACGCAGTATTTT.

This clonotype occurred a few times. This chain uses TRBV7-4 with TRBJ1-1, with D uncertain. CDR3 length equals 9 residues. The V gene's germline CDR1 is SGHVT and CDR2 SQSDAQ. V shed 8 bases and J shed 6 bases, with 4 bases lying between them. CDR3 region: CASGPEAFF. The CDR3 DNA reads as TGTGCCAGCGGGCCTGAAGCTTTCTTT.

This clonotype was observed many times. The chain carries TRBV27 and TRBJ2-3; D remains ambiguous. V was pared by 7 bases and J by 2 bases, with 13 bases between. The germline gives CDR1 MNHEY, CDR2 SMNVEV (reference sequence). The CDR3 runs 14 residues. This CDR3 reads CASNPHTFTDTQYF. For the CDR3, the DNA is TGTGCCAGCAACCCCCATACTTTCACAGATACGCAGTATTTT.

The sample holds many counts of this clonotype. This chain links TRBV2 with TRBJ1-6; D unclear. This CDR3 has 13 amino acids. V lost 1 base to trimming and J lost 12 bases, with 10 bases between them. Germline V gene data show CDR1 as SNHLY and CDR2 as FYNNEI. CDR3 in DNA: TGTGCCAGCAGTGAAGAGGGTACACGACCCCTCCACTTT. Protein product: CASSEEGTRPLHF.